Given below is one T cell receptor beta chain in context. These data belong to a study of blood T cell repertoires in COVID-19. V lost 2 bases, J lost 4 bases, and 12 bases lay in between. Germline values: CDR1 MDHEN, CDR2 SYDVKM. The CDR3 covers 14 residues. Assay used: immunoSEQ multiplex PCR; TCRdb lists only in-frame clones, some missing. The table shows 150,000 to 200,000 clones, with almost 85% occurring only once. The study counted Cohort 3 donors as recovered given two negative PCRs, clearance, or symptom resolution. The chain recombines TRBV28 with TRBJ2-7; tentative D call: TRBD1 (6 bases). This receptor was obtained from a man between 50 and 59 years old who had recovered from COVID-19. Sequenced sample: PBMCs or T cells enriched from blood (not recorded which). The CDR3 bases are TGTGCCAGCAGTTTAAGCCGGCAGGGGTACGAGCAGTACTTC. Translation: CASSLSRQGYEQYF. Full variable domain (rest looked up from reference TRBV28 and TRBJ2-7): DVKVTQSSRYLVKRTGEKVFLECVQDMDHENMFWYRQDPGLGLRLIYFSYDVKMKEKGDIPEGYSVSREKKERFSLILESASTNQTSMYLCASSLSRQGYEQYFGPGTRLTVT.